This T cell receptor (beta chain) was sequenced for a study of cytomegalovirus exposure and HLA in healthy donors. With 60 Vbeta and 13 Jbeta primers, the PCR was carried out. Produced via immunoSEQ multiplex PCR; TCRdb's table is partial and in-frame only. Of about 74,000 clones listed, around 70% are singletons. Notes on the study in general: In vitro checks showed that a few CMV-associated chains really do target CMV antigens.

This CDR3 is built from 19 residues. Germline-derived CDR1 and CDR2 are MNHEY and SMNVEV (reference sequence). V gave up 7 bases and J gave up 0 bases, with 25 bases separating them. This clone was recorded only once. Its antigen is not known. This clonotype was obtained from a middle-aged woman in good health and CMV-seropositive. The chain links TRBV27 to TRBJ1-3; a possible D gene is TRBD1 (5 bases). Sequenced input: PBMCs. Here the CDR3 DNA reads TGTGCCAGCACCTCTCCTTCATTACAGGTCCCAGACTCTGGAAACACCATATATTTT. It codes for CASTSPSLQVPDSGNTIYF.